Presented here are 25 T cell receptor beta chains from one specimen sequenced in a study of beta chain features in type 1 diabetes. Study-level points and caveats: When Type 1 diabetes patients were examined, their TCRB CDR3s proved moderately but significantly shorter in all four CD4+ subsets.

Expressed TCRB transcripts were sequenced because the isolated RNA had all been reverse transcribed beforehand. The assay was immunoSEQ multiplex PCR, and TCRdb's table has in-frame clones only and misses some. This sample has over 200,000 clones, with under 13% found just once. These receptors lack a known antigen. The source material was naive CD4+ T cells from blood. The origin of the receptors is a man aged 30 to 45 with type 1 diabetes.

V usage is TRBV7-9 and J usage is TRBJ2-1; TRBD2 matches 10 bases. Germline CDR1 reads SEHNR; CDR2 reads FQNEAQ (reference sequence). Trimming at V came to 5 bases and at J to 10 bases, leaving 11 bases not matched to a gene. The CDR3 runs 15 residues. CDR3 nucleotide sequence: TGTGCCAGCAGCCCGAAGCGGGGGGGCCCGGTGGAGCAGTTCTTC. It specifies CASSPKRGGPVEQFF.

Concerning this clone: In the same sample, other DNA sequences code for this CDR3. This rearrangement joins TRBV29-1 to TRBJ1-1, with a tentative D call TRBD1 (6 bases). V lost 7 bases to trimming and J lost 0 bases, with 12 bases between them. The CDR3 consists of 13 residues. CDR1 and CDR2 from the germline V gene are SQVTM and ANQGSEA. CDR3 amino acids: CSGGQIMNTEAFF. The CDR3 region has the DNA TGCAGCGGCGGACAGATCATGAACACTGAAGCTTTCTTT. Together with reference TRBV29-1 and TRBJ1-1, the CDR3 gives the full variable domain: SAVISQKPSRDICQRGTSLTIQCQVDSQVTMMFWYRQQPGQSLTLIATANQGSEATYESGFVIDKFPISRPNLTFSTLTVSNMSPEDSSIYLCSGGQIMNTEAFFGQGTRLTVV.

V usage is TRBV7-2 and J usage is TRBJ2-1; D ambiguous. V was clipped by 1 base and J by 5 bases, with 9 bases between them. The CDR3 runs 14 residues. Germline CDR1 and CDR2: SGHTA and FQGNSA. CDR3 DNA: TGTGCCAGCAGCTTAGTGGCACGCAACAATGAGCAGTTCTTC. This codes for CASSLVARNNEQFF. Combining the CDR3 with reference TRBV7-2 and TRBJ2-1 gives the whole variable domain GAGVSQSPSNKVTEKGKDVELRCDPISGHTALYWYRQSLGQGLEFLIYFQGNSAPDKSGLPSDRFSAERTGGSVSTLTIQRTQQEDSAVYLCASSLVARNNEQFFGPGTRLTVL.

The V and J genes are TRBV11-3 and TRBJ2-1; TRBD2 matches at 9 bases. The CDR3 has 16 residues. V lost 2 bases and J lost 0; bases outside the gene matches: 2. The V gene's germline CDR1 is SGHNT and CDR2 YENEEA. CDR3 nucleotide sequence: TGTGCCAGCAGCTTACTAGCGGGGAGCTCCTACAATGAGCAGTTCTTC. Protein: CASSLLAGSSYNEQFF.

The chain links TRBV28 to TRBJ2-5, with D possibly TRBD1 on 7 matching bases. V was pared by 2 bases and J by 2 bases, with 18 bases between. The germline CDR1 and CDR2 sequences are MDHEN and SYDVKM. This CDR3 is built from 17 residues. The CDR3 spells CASSLTPGGLVQETQYF. DNA for the CDR3: TGTGCCAGCAGTTTAACCCCAGGGGGACTGGTTCAAGAGACCCAGTACTTC.

The rearrangement uses TRBV18 and TRBJ2-7; the D is unclear. CDR1 is KGHSH, CDR2 LQKENI, per germline. Trimming took 7 bases from V and 6 from J, leaving 13 bases between them. This CDR3 contains 12 residues. CDR3 in amino acids: CASLTTFGEQYF. CDR3 coding DNA: TGTGCCAGCTTAACCACCTTCGGCGAGCAGTACTTC.

The gene calls are TRBV7-9 and TRBJ2-5; the D gene is possibly TRBD1 (5 bases). Germline V lookup: CDR1 SEHNR, CDR2 FQNEAQ (reference sequence). This CDR3 spans 14 amino acids. Between the trimmed V and J ends, which lost 5 bases and 1 base, there was a span of 11 bases. This CDR3 is CASSPRTTQETQYF. The CDR3 DNA follows: TGTGCCAGCAGCCCCCGGACAACCCAAGAGACCCAGTACTTC. The full variable domain, with the rest looked up from reference TRBV7-9 and TRBJ2-5, is DTGVSQNPRHKITKRGQNVTFRCDPISEHNRLYWYRQTLGQGPEFLTYFQNEAQLEKSRLLSDRFSAERPKGSFSTLEIQRTEQGDSAMYLCASSPRTTQETQYFGPGTRLLVL.

V and J are TRBV7-2 and TRBJ2-1; D is uncertain. V lost 3 bases to trimming and J lost 4 bases, with 10 bases between them. The germline V gene encodes CDR1 SGHTA and CDR2 FQGNSA. CDR3 length equals 14 residues. DNA for the CDR3: TGTGCCAGCAGCTTTCAAGCAAAATACAATGAGCAGTTCTTC. Translating it yields CASSFQAKYNEQFF.

The chain carries TRBV19 and TRBJ1-1, with TRBD1 matching 7 bases. CDR3 length: 16 amino acids. The V and J ends lost 4 bases and 5 bases, in that order; junction bases with no gene match: 13. Germline values: CDR1 LNHDA, CDR2 SQIVND (reference sequence). For the CDR3, the DNA is TGTGCCAGTAGTAGACTTTGGACAGGCCCGAGGACTGAAGCTTTCTTT. Its protein is CASSRLWTGPRTEAFF.

This clone was seen more than once but under ten times. J is TRBJ2-2 and V is TRBV7-9; D uncertain. V was trimmed by 1 base and J by 2 bases, leaving 8 bases between them. Germline V gene sequence: CDR1 SEHNR, CDR2 FQNEAQ (reference sequence). The CDR3 contains 15 residues. CDR3 sequence reads: CASSLGDSNTGELFF. In DNA, the CDR3 is TGTGCCAGCAGCTTAGGTGACTCTAACACCGGGGAGCTGTTTTTT. Variable domain in full (rest from reference TRBV7-9 and TRBJ2-2): DTGVSQNPRHKITKRGQNVTFRCDPISEHNRLYWYRQTLGQGPEFLTYFQNEAQLEKSRLLSDRFSAERPKGSFSTLEIQRTEQGDSAMYLCASSLGDSNTGELFFGEGSRLTVL.

This clone turned up a few times. The rearrangement links TRBV18 to TRBJ2-3; tentatively, D is TRBD2 (7 bases). The CDR3 sequence is 14 residues long. Deletions cut 3 bases from V and 4 bases from J, with 11 bases between. The germline CDR1 and CDR2 sequences are KGHSH and LQKENI. The CDR3 bases are TGTGCCAGCTCACCGGGCGGGGGCGCAGATACGCAGTATTTT. The encoded protein is CASSPGGGADTQYF.

This clone was found a few times. This sequence joins TRBV4-3 and TRBJ1-2, with 7 bases matching TRBD1. CDR3 length: 18 amino acids. The germline CDR1 and CDR2 sequences are LGHNA and YSLEER. The junction had 16 bases not matched to a gene; V was cut back by 1 base and J by 5 bases. The CDR3: CASSQAGQVLYGPYGYTF. In nucleotides, the CDR3 is TGCGCCAGCAGCCAAGCCGGACAGGTTCTTTATGGACCTTATGGCTACACCTTC.

A few counts support this clone. CDR3 coding DNA: TGCGCCAGCAGCTTGGCCGCAGGCCTTCAAGAGACCCAGTACTTC. Its translation is CASSLAAGLQETQYF. The chain carries TRBV5-1 and TRBJ2-5; D is unclear. Germline-derived CDR1 and CDR2 are SGHRS and YFSETQ. There are 15 residues in the CDR3. Trimming cost V 0 bases and J 2 bases, with 11 bases left between them.

This rearrangement joins TRBV18 to TRBJ2-7, with 8 bases fitting TRBD1. J was trimmed by 0 bases and V by 8 bases; bases with no gene match: 3. The CDR3 has 13 residues. The germline V gene has CDR1 KGHSH and CDR2 LQKENI. In nucleotides, the CDR3 is TGTGCCAGCCGGGACAGGAGCTCCTACGAGCAGTACTTC. Translating it yields CASRDRSSYEQYF.

This clone has only a few counts. The V gene is TRBV19, the J gene TRBJ2-5, with 8 bases identical to TRBD1. Germline-derived CDR1 and CDR2 are LNHDA and SQIVND (reference sequence). J was trimmed by 9 bases and V by 7 bases; bases with no gene match: 13. This CDR3 region has 14 residues. The CDR3 DNA is TGTGCCAGTACCGGGACAGGAGGACGGCAAGCCCAGTACTTC. Translating it yields CASTGTGGRQAQYF.

The rearrangement uses TRBV20-1 and TRBJ2-3, with no clear D. V shed 6 bases and J shed 5 bases, with 9 bases lying between them. The CDR3 is 11 amino acids. Germline lookup yields CDR1 DFQATT and CDR2 SNEGSKA (reference sequence). The DNA of the CDR3 is TGCAGTGCGGAACGAGGAGATACGCAGTATTTT. Protein sequence: CSAERGDTQYF.

The chain joins TRBV27 to TRBJ2-7; TRBD1 is a possible D gene (6 bases). The length of the CDR3 is 14 residues. Germline CDR1 and CDR2: MNHEY and SMNVEV (reference sequence). V shed 1 base and J shed 4 bases, with 11 bases lying between them. The CDR3 nucleotides are TGTGCCAGCAGTTTATTGGGTACAGGGTACGAGCAGTACTTC. It specifies CASSLLGTGYEQYF.

This clone has a handful of counts. J is TRBJ2-7 and V is TRBV30; D remains ambiguous. The CDR3 length is 13 residues. V was shortened by 3 bases and J by 3 bases, with 12 bases between the two germline ends. Looked up from germline, CDR1 is GTSNPN and CDR2 is SVGIG (reference sequence). Here the CDR3 reads CAWRKTGVYEQYF. The CDR3 DNA sequence: TGTGCCTGGAGAAAGACCGGAGTCTACGAGCAGTACTTC. The entire variable domain, with the rest obtained from reference TRBV30 and TRBJ2-7, is as follows: SQTIHQWPATLVQPVGSPLSLECTVEGTSNPNLYWYRQAAGRGLQLLFYSVGIGQISSEVPQNLSASRPQDRQFILSSKKLLLSDSGFYLCAWRKTGVYEQYFGPGTRLTVT.

The chain uses TRBV28 and TRBJ1-2; D perhaps matches TRBD1 (5 bases). Looked up from germline, CDR1 is MDHEN and CDR2 is SYDVKM. Trimming left V 0 bases short and J 8 bases short, with 10 bases between. This CDR3 region has 13 residues. This CDR3 is CASSLWGGEGYTF. In nucleotides, the CDR3 is TGTGCCAGCAGTTTATGGGGAGGGGAGGGCTACACCTTC.

V usage is TRBV15 and J usage is TRBJ2-7; unclear D gene. The germline V and J ends were trimmed by 0 bases and 1 base, with 10 bases remaining between them. Per the germline V gene, CDR1 is LNHNV and CDR2 is YYDKDF (reference sequence). CDR3 size: 15 residues. Written as DNA, the CDR3 is TGTGCCACCAGCAGAGATCGAGGCAGATCCTACGAGCAGTACTTC. This gives the protein CATSRDRGRSYEQYF.

The chain couples TRBV27 to TRBJ2-7, with 8 bases aligning to TRBD1. The CDR3 has 16 residues. V trimming: 6 bases; J trimming: 5 bases; junction bases outside the gene matches: 15. Germline loops: CDR1 MNHEY, CDR2 SMNVEV (reference sequence). CDR3 sequence: CASSSGLDRVFHEQYF. The CDR3 nucleotides are TGTGCCAGCAGCTCCGGCTTGGACAGGGTCTTCCACGAGCAGTACTTC.

The chain links TRBV5-1 to TRBJ2-1, with D possibly being TRBD2 (6 bases). The CDR3 has 15 residues. Germline V gene data show CDR1 as SGHRS and CDR2 as YFSETQ. Trimming left V 2 bases short and J 10 bases short, with 19 bases between. CDR3 sequence reads: CASSFKTAEEGEQFF. The CDR3 coding sequence is TGCGCCAGCAGCTTTAAGACTGCCGAGGAGGGGGAGCAGTTCTTC.

The chain links TRBV19 to TRBJ2-7; 10 nucleotides line up with TRBD2. The V and J ends lost 3 bases and 2 bases, in that order; junction bases with no gene match: 10. Per the germline V gene, CDR1 is LNHDA and CDR2 is SQIVND (reference sequence). The CDR3 length is 17 residues. CDR3: CASSMVSGGPSAYEQYF. CDR3 in DNA: TGTGCCAGTAGTATGGTTAGCGGGGGGCCCTCCGCCTACGAGCAGTACTTC.

This chain links TRBV5-5 with TRBJ1-5; D unclear. Germline V gene lookup returns CDR1 SGHKS and CDR2 YYEKEE (reference sequence). CDR3 length: 13 residues. The ends were cut back, 4 bases at V and 4 bases at J, with 9 bases in the middle. CDR3 in amino acids: CASSVRNNQPQHF. The CDR3, as DNA: TGTGCCAGCAGCGTCAGGAATAATCAGCCCCAGCATTTT.

Regarding this clone: The sample contains more than one DNA sequence encoding this CDR3. V is TRBV2 and J is TRBJ2-7; 13 bases map to TRBD2. This CDR3 is built from 14 residues. Losses at the gene ends were 6 bases for V and 7 bases for J; bases not matched to a gene: 6. The V gene's germline CDR1 is SNHLY and CDR2 FYNNEI. The chain's CDR3 is CASRRTSGGYEQYF. CDR3 nucleotides: TGTGCCAGCAGGAGGACTAGCGGGGGCTATGAGCAGTACTTC.